The T cell receptor (beta chain) described here comes from a study of cytomegalovirus exposure and HLA in healthy donors. This clone was detected only a few times. Trimming took off 3 bases at V and 4 bases at J, with 12 bases between the two ends. The CDR3 is 13 residues long. CDR1 SQVTM and CDR2 ANQGSEA come from the germline V gene. With 60 Vbeta and 13 Jbeta primers, the PCR was carried out. Repertoires were generated with immunoSEQ multiplex PCR, while TCRdb's copy carries only in-frame clones and drops some. The data contain more than 100,000 clones, over 65% of them seen just once; the ten biggest clones take up approximately 8.5%.

The source is a woman aged 40 to 50 in good health and CMV-seropositive. Sequenced material: PBMCs. The chain couples TRBV29-1 to TRBJ2-5; a possible D gene is TRBD2 (6 bases). The CDR3 here is CSVDRVGGETQYF. CDR3 bases: TGCAGCGTTGACCGGGTGGGGGGAGAGACCCAGTACTTC.